This T cell receptor (beta chain) was obtained from a study of beta chain features in type 1 diabetes. Findings and caveats of the study: Moderate yet significant TCRB CDR3 shortening was seen in Type 1 diabetes patients in all four CD4+ subsets.

This clone was seen a few times. Its specificity is not known. The isolated RNA, all of it, was reverse transcribed, so expressed TCRB transcripts were what got sequenced. Assay: immunoSEQ multiplex PCR; the TCRdb copy retains only in-frame clones and omits some. The sample has over 150,000 clones; about a tenth are singletons. The purity of all sorted populations exceeded 95%. The J segment lost 12 bases and the V segment lost 6 bases, leaving 14 bases of the junction unmatched. The germline V gene has CDR1 MNHNS and CDR2 SASEGT. This CDR3 has 15 residues. The specimen sequenced was central memory CD4+ T cells from blood. The chain links TRBV6-1 to TRBJ2-1; 10 bases fit TRBD2. This TCR derives from a man aged 25-45 years with type 1 diabetes. CDR3 loop: CASSLGLAGVGVQFF. The CDR3, as DNA: TGTGCCAGCAGCTTAGGGCTAGCGGGAGTTGGGGTGCAGTTCTTC.